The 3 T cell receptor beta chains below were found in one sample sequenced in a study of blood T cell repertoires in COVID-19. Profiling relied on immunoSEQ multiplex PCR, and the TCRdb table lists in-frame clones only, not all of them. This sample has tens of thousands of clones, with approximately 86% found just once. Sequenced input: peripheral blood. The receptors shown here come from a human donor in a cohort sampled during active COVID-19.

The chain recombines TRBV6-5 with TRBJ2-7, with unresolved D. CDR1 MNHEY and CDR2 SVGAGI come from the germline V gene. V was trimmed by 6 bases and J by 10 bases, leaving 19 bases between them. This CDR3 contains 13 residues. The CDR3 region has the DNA TGTGCCAGCAGCTACAGTGCCGCTACGAGCCAGTACTTC. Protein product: CASSYSAATSQYF.

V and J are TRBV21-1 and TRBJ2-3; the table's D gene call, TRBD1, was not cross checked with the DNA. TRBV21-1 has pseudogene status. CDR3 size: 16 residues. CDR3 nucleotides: TGTGCCAGCAGCAAAGGCGGACAGGCCCGCACAGATACGCAGTATTTT. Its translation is CASSKGGQARTDTQYF.

The DNA of the CDR3 is TGTGCCAGCAGCCGAATACAGGGGGCAGGGGGAGGCTACACCTTC. Amino acid sequence: CASSRIQGAGGGYTF. The gene calls are TRBV7-8 and TRBJ1-2, with 9 bases that match TRBD1. The CDR3 covers 15 residues. Trimming cost V 5 bases and J 8 bases; bases outside gene matches: 12. Looked up from germline, CDR1 is SGHVS and CDR2 is FQNEAQ.